These T cell receptor beta chains were read from a single sample in a study of blood T cell repertoires in COVID-19. Profiled with immunoSEQ multiplex PCR; TCRdb holds only in-frame clones, not every one. The sample holds approximately 180,000 clones, more than 75% seen once. Material for sequencing was peripheral blood. The receptors were sampled from a person aged 65-85 years with COVID-19, enrolled during active disease. The CDR3 runs from the conserved cysteine through the conserved F or W. The order of the fields is CDR3 protein, CDR3 DNA, clone size, D gene, V gene, J gene. The D gene is left open where the match is weak. Rows may omit the clone size; those that give it use once, few, many or a size class.

CSVGLAGPSFWFF	TGCAGCGTTGGCCTAGCGGGACCCTCTTTTTGGTTCTTC	-	TRBD2	TRBV29-1	TRBJ2-1
CASSPPGLGGGEQFF	TGTGCCAGCAGTCCCCCGGGACTAGGGGGGGGTGAGCAGTTCTTC	-	TRBD2	TRBV6-5	TRBJ2-1
CASSLSQEYNEQFF	TGTGCCAGCAGTTTATCACAGGAGTACAATGAGCAGTTCTTC	-	-	TRBV27	TRBJ2-1
CASSFGAGSTDTQYF	TGTGCCAGCAGTTTTGGGGCGGGAAGCACAGATACGCAGTATTTT	-	-	TRBV27	TRBJ2-3
CASSPTGRNYGYTF	TGTGCCAGCAGTCCAACAGGACGTAACTATGGCTACACCTTC	-	-	TRBV27	TRBJ1-2
CASSLRTSGDLNEQFF	TGCGCCAGCAGCCTTAGGACTAGCGGGGATCTCAATGAGCAGTTCTTC	-	TRBD2	TRBV5-1	TRBJ2-1
CASRLPGHISYEQYF	TGTGCAAGTCGTCTCCCGGGACACATCTCCTACGAGCAGTACTTC	-	-	TRBV12-2	TRBJ2-7
CASSPPGSSYEQYF	TGTGCCAGCAGCCCTCCGGGGAGCTCCTACGAGCAGTACTTC	few	-	TRBV11-2	TRBJ2-7
CASGTAGEYNTEAFF	TGTGCCAGCGGAACGGCAGGGGAGTATAACACTGAAGCTTTCTTT	once	-	TRBV3-1/TRBV3-2	TRBJ1-1
CASSQAPEGVPEAFF	TGTGCCAGCAGCCAAGCCCCCGAAGGGGTCCCTGAAGCTTTCTTT	once	-	TRBV3-1/TRBV3-2	TRBJ1-1